This T cell receptor beta chain was found in a study of CD8 T cells in ankylosing spondylitis. Germline CDR1 is MGHDK and CDR2 is SYGVNS. V lost 2 bases to trimming and J lost 0 bases, with 17 bases between them. The CDR3 length is 18 residues. TCRdb re-called the 5' RACE reads through MiXCR, storing one row per CDR3 protein. The sample holds 130,000 or so distinct CDR3 sequences; over 6.5% are singletons and the top ten take 12%. The sequencing input was blood, either unsorted or a sorted T cell fraction (not recorded which). The receptor comes from a male donor with ankylosing spondylitis or in good health (not recorded which). V and J are TRBV25-1 and TRBJ2-1; either TRBD1 or TRBD2 may fit D (6 bases each). In DNA, the CDR3 is TGTGCCAGCAGTGAACCCAGGGGATACGGGAGCTCCTACAATGAGCAGTTCTTC. Translating gives CASSEPRGYGSSYNEQFF. The full variable domain, its missing parts supplied by reference TRBV25-1 and TRBJ2-1, is EADIYQTPRYLVIGTGKKITLECSQTMGHDKMYWYQQDPGMELHLIHYSYGVNSTEKGDLSSESTVSRIRTEHFPLTLESARPSHTSQYLCASSEPRGYGSSYNEQFFGPGTRLTVL.